The T cell receptor (beta chain) under discussion was sequenced for a study of cytomegalovirus exposure and HLA in healthy donors. The PCR had 60 Vbeta and 13 Jbeta primers. Method: immunoSEQ multiplex PCR; TCRdb's copy keeps in-frame clones and lacks some. The sample holds some 120,000 clones, roughly 79% seen once. V was clipped by 2 bases and J by 5 bases, with 10 bases between them. Germline V lookup: CDR1 SGHRS, CDR2 YFSETQ. This CDR3 has 13 residues. The sequence was collected from a woman under 30 in good health and CMV-seronegative. Sequencing input: PBMCs. This chain connects TRBV5-1 to TRBJ1-2; D call uncertain. CDR3 region: CASSFTPTYGYTF. CDR3 bases: TGCGCCAGCAGCTTCACTCCCACTTATGGCTACACCTTC.